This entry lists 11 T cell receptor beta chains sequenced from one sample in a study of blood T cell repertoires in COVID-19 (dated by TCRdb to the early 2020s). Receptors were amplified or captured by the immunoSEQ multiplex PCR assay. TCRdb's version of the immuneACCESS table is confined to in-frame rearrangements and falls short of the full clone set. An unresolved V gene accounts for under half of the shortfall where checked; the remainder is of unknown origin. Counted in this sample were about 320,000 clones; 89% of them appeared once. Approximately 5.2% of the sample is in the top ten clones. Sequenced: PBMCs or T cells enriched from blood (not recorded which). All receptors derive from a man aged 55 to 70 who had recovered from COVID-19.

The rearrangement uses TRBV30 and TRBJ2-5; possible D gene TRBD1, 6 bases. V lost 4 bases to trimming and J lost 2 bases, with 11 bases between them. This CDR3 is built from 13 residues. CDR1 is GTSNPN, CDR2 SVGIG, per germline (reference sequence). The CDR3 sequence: CAWNRGSQETQYF. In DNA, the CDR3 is TGTGCCTGGAATAGGGGGTCGCAAGAGACCCAGTACTTC.

The CDR3 coding sequence is TGTGCCAGCAGTTTAGGGGCGGGGACTATCCAAGAGACCCAGTACTTC. It yields the protein CASSLGAGTIQETQYF. The chain joins TRBV27 to TRBJ2-5; 7 positions match TRBD2. Per germline, CDR1 MNHEY and CDR2 SMNVEV (reference sequence). J lost 1 base, V lost 2 bases, and 7 bases had no gene match. The CDR3 is 16 amino acids.

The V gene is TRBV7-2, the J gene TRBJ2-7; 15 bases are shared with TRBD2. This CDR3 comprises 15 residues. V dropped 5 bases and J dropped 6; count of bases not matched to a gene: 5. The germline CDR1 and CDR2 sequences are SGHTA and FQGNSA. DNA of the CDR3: TGTGCCAGCAGCCCCGGACTAGCGGGAGGGCGCGAGCAGTACTTC. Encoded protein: CASSPGLAGGREQYF.

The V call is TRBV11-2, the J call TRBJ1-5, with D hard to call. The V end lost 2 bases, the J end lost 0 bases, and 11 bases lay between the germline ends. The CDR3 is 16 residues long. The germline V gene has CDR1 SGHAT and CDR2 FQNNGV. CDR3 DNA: TGTGCCAGCAGCTTATCCATTTTCCCTAGCAATCAGCCCCAGCATTTT. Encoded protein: CASSLSIFPSNQPQHF.

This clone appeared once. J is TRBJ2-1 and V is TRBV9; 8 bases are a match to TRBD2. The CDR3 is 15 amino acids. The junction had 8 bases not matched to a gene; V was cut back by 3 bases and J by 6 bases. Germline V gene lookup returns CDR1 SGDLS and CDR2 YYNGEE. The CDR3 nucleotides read TGTGCCAGCAGCGCGGAGGGGACTAGGTCCAATGAGCAGTTCTTC. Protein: CASSAEGTRSNEQFF. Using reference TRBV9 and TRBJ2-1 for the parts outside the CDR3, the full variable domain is DSGVTQTPKHLITATGQRVTLRCSPRSGDLSVYWYQQSLDQGLQFLIQYYNGEERAKGNILERFSAQQFPDLHSELNLSSLELGDSALYFCASSAEGTRSNEQFFGPGTRLTVL.

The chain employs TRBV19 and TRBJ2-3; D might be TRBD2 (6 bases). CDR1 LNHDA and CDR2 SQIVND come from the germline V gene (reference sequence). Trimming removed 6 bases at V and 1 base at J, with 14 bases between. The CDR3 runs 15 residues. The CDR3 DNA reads TGTGCCAGTAGCGGGACTCCTCTCGGCACAGATACGCAGTATTTT. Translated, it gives CASSGTPLGTDTQYF.

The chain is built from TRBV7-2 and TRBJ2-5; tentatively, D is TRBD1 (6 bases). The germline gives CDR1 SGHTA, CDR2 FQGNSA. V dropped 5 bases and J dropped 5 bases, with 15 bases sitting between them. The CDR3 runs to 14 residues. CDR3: CASSQGQGPETQYF. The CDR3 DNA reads TGTGCCAGCAGCCAGGGGCAGGGGCCGGAGACCCAGTACTTC.

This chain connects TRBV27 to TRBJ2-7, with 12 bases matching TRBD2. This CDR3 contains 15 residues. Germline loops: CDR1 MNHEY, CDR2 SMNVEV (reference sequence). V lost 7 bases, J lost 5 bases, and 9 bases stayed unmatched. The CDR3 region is CASTPSGRAGHEQYF. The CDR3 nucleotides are TGTGCCAGCACCCCTAGCGGGAGGGCCGGGCACGAGCAGTACTTC.

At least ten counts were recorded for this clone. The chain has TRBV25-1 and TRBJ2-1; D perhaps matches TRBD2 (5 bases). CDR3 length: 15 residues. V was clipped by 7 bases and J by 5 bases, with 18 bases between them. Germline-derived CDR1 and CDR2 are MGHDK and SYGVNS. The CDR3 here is CASNGVGENDNEQFF. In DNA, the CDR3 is TGTGCCAGCAATGGGGTGGGAGAGAACGACAATGAGCAGTTCTTC. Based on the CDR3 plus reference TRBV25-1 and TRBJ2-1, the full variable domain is EADIYQTPRYLVIGTGKKITLECSQTMGHDKMYWYQQDPGMELHLIHYSYGVNSTEKGDLSSESTVSRIRTEHFPLTLESARPSHTSQYLCASNGVGENDNEQFFGPGTRLTVL.

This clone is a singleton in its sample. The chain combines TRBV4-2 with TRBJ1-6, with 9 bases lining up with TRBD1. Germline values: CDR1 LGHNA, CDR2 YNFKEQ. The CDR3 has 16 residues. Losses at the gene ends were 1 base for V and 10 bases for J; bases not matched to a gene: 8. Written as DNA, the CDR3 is TGTGCCAGCAGCCAAGTCCCGGGACAGGGTAGCTCACCCCTCCACTTT. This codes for CASSQVPGQGSSPLHF.

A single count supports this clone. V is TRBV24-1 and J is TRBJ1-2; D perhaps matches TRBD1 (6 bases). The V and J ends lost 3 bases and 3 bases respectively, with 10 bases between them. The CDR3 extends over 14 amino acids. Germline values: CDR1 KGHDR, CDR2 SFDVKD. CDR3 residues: CATSDLDSYYGYTF. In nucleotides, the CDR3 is TGTGCCACCAGTGATCTGGACAGCTACTATGGCTACACCTTC.